This section outlines one T cell receptor beta chain sequence together with its context. Its antigen is currently unknown. This may arise from a read error, as a much more abundant clone is one base away. The V segment lost 3 bases and the J segment 7 bases; nucleotides outside the gene matches: 3. The CDR3 is 14 amino acids. Germline assignment: CDR1 MNHEY and CDR2 SMNVEV (reference sequence). The sample belongs to a study of OX40 agonist ivuxolimab in advanced cancers. At the level of the study: Partial response was recorded in three patients: one hepatocellular carcinoma and two cutaneous melanoma cases. Findings and limits, study-wide: Certain nonresponding patients likewise had low normalized T-cell clonal expansion.

Generated by immunoSEQ multiplex PCR, the TCRdb table keeps only in-frame clones and is missing some. The sample consists of approximately 20,000 clones, around 80% of them appearing once. The J gene is TRBJ1-5, the V gene TRBV27; 10 bases match TRBD1. The sample in question was CD4+ or CD8+ T cells sorted from blood, obtained in a trial of the OX40 agonist ivuxolimab. This receptor was identified in an adult with an advanced solid tumor such as melanoma, head and neck, liver or kidney cancer. Written as DNA, the CDR3 is TGTGCCAGCAGTTTGGGACAGGGGTTCCAGCCCCAGCATTTT. Translating gives CASSLGQGFQPQHF.